This is a list of T cell receptor beta chains from one sample in a study of T-cell memory formation after mild COVID-19. TCRdb processed the 5' RACE reads anew with MiXCR; each CDR3 protein has one entry. The data hold fewer than 350,000 distinct CDR3 sequences, with around 17% observed a single time. The specimen was PBMCs or a T cell subset sorted from them (not recorded which). Source of these receptors: a man aged 18-30 years who had mild COVID-19 (a few samples of this study predate the infection). Cell type and time point are not known. Both conserved end residues are part of each CDR3.

J gene	V gene	CDR3 protein
TRBJ1-4	TRBV7-9	CASSETGGITNEKLFF
TRBJ2-7	TRBV5-1	CASSKAGVGSYEQYF
TRBJ2-5	TRBV19	CASSMNSEETQYF
TRBJ1-6	TRBV4-1	CASSQGRTNSPLHF
TRBJ2-3	TRBV20-1	CSATLPQGGTDTQYF
TRBJ2-5	TRBV7-9	CATSPGIIQETQYF
TRBJ2-7	TRBV18	CASSSGTGGWEQYF
TRBJ1-2	TRBV12-3/TRBV12-4	CASSPAGLILYGYTF
TRBJ2-2	TRBV3-1	CASSQHLPGMNTGELFF
TRBJ2-5	TRBV6-5	CASSYMLGARETQYF
TRBJ2-5	TRBV20-1	CSAETSGGAETQYF
TRBJ2-3	TRBV5-1	CASRLTPSGHGTDTQYF
TRBJ1-6	TRBV5-1	CASSSGPRRESPLHF
TRBJ2-5	TRBV12-3/TRBV12-4	CASSSIEETQYF
TRBJ2-2	TRBV20-1	CSASPIYTGELFF